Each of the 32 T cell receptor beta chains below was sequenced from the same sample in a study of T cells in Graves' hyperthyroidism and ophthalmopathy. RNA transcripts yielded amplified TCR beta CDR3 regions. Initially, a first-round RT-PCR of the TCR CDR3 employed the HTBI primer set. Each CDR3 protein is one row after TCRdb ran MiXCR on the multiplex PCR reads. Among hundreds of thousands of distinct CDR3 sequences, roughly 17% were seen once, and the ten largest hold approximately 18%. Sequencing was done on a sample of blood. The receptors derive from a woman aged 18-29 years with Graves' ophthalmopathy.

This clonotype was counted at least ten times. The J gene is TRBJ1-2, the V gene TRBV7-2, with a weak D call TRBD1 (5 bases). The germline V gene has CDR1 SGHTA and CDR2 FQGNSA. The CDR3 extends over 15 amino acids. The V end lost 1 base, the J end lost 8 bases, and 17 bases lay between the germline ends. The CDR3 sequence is CASSLVGRVEGGYTF. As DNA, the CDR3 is TGTGCCAGCAGCTTAGTAGGCAGGGTGGAGGGAGGCTACACCTTC.

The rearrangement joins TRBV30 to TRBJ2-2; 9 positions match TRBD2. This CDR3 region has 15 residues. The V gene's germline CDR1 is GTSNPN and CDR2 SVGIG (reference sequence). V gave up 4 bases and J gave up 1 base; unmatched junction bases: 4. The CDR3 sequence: CAWKLAGLNTGELFF. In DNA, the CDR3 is TGTGCCTGGAAGCTAGCGGGACTGAACACCGGGGAGCTGTTTTTT.

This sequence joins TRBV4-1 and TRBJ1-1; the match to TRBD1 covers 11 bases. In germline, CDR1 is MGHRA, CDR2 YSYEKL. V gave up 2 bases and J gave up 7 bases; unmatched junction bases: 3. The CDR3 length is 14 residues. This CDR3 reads CASSQWDRGDEAFF. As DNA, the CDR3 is TGCGCCAGCAGCCAATGGGACAGGGGGGATGAAGCTTTCTTT.

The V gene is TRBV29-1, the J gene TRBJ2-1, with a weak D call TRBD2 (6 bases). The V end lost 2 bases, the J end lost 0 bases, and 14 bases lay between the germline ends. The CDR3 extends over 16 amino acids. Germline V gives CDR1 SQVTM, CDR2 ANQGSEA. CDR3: CSVEPGLASSYNEQFF. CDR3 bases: TGCAGCGTTGAACCGGGACTTGCGAGCTCCTACAATGAGCAGTTCTTC.

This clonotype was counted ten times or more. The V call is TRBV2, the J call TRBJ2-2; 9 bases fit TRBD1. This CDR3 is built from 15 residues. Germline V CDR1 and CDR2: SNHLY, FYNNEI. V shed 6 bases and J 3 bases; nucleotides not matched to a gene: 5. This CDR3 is CASSRRQGDTGELFF. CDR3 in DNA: TGTGCCAGCAGCCGAAGACAGGGGGACACCGGGGAGCTGTTTTTT.

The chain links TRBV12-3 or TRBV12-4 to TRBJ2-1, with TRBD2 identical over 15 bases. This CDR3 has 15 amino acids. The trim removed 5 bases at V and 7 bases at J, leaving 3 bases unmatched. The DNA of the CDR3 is TGTGCCAGCAGTGTGGGACTAGCGGGAGGAAATGAGCAGTTCTTC. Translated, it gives CASSVGLAGGNEQFF.

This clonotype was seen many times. As DNA, the CDR3 is TGCAGTGCTAGAGATATAGAGCAAGAGACCCAGTACTTC. The encoded protein is CSARDIEQETQYF. The chain employs TRBV20-1 and TRBJ2-5; no clear D gene. Deletions cut 0 bases from V and 2 bases from J, with 7 bases between. The germline gives CDR1 DFQATT, CDR2 SNEGSKA (reference sequence). The CDR3 spans 13 residues.

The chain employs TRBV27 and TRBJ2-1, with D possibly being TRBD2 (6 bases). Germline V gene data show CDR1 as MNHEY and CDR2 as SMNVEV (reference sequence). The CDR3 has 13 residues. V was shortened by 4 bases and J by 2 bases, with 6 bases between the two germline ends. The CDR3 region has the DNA TGTGCCAGCAGTTGGGGGGCCTACAATGAGCAGTTCTTC. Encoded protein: CASSWGAYNEQFF.

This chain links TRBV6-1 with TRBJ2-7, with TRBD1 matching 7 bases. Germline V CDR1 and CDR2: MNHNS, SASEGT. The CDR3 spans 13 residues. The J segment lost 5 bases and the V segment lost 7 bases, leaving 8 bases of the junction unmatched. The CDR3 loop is CASTDRVGNEQYF. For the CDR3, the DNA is TGTGCCAGCACTGACAGGGTAGGAAACGAGCAGTACTTC.

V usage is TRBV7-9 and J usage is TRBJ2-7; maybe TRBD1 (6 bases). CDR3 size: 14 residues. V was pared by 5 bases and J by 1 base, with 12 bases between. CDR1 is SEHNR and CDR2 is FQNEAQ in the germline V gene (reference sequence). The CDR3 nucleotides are TGTGCCAGCAGCCTTTGGGACACTTCCTACGAGCAGTACTTC. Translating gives CASSLWDTSYEQYF.

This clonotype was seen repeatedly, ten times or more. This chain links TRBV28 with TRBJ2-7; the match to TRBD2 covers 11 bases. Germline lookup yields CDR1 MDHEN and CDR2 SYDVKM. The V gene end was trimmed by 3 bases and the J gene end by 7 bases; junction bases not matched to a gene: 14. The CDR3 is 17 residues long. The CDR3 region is CASSLVPGTSGFGEQYF. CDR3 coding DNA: TGTGCCAGCAGTTTGGTTCCTGGGACTAGCGGCTTCGGGGAGCAGTACTTC.

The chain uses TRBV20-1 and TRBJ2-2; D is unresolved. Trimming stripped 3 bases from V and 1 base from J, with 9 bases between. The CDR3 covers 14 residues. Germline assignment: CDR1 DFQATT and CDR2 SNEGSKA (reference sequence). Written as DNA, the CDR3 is TGCAGTGCTAGTTCCCCCGGGAACACCGGGGAGCTGTTTTTT. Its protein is CSASSPGNTGELFF.

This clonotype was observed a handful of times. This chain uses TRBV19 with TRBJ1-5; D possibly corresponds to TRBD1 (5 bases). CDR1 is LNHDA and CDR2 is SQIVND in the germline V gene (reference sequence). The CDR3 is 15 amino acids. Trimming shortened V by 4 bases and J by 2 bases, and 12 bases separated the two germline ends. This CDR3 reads CASSTRREGNQPQHF. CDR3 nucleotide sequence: TGTGCCAGTAGTACGCGCAGGGAGGGCAATCAGCCCCAGCATTTT.

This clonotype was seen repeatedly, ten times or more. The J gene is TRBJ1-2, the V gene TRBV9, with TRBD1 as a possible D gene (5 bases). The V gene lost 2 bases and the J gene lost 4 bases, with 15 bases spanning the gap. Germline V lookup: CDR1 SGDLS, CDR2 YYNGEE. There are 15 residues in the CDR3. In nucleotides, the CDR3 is TGTGCCAGCAGCGTTAGTATTTCGGGGGTCTATGGCTACACCTTC. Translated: CASSVSISGVYGYTF. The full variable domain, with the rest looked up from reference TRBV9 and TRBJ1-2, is DSGVTQTPKHLITATGQRVTLRCSPRSGDLSVYWYQQSLDQGLQFLIQYYNGEERAKGNILERFSAQQFPDLHSELNLSSLELGDSALYFCASSVSISGVYGYTFGSGTRLTVV.

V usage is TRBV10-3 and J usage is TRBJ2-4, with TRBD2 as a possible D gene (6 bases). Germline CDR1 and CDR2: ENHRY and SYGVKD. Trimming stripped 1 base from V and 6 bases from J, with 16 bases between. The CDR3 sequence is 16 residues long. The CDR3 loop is CAISEFPRGLGNIQYF. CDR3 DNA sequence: TGTGCCATCAGTGAGTTCCCTCGGGGGTTGGGAAACATTCAGTACTTC.

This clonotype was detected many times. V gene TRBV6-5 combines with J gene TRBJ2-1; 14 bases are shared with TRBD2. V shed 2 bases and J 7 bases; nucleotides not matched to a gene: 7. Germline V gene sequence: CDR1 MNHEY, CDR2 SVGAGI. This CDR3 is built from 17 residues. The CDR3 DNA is TGTGCCAGCAGTTACGTTGGGACTAGCGGGAGACCAAATGAGCAGTTCTTC. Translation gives CASSYVGTSGRPNEQFF.

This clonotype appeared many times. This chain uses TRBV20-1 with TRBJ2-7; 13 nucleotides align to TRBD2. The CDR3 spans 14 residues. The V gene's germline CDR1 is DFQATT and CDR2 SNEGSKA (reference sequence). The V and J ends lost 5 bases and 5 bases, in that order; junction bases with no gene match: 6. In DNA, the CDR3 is TGCAGTGCTTCCGGGACTAGCGGGACCCACGAGCAGTACTTC. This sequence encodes CSASGTSGTHEQYF.

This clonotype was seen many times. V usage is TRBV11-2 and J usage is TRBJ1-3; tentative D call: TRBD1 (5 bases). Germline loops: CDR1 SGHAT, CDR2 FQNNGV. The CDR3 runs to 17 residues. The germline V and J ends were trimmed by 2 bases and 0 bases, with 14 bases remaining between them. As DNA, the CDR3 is TGTGCCAGCAGCTTATCAGGGACCCTACACTCTGGAAACACCATATATTTT. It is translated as CASSLSGTLHSGNTIYF.

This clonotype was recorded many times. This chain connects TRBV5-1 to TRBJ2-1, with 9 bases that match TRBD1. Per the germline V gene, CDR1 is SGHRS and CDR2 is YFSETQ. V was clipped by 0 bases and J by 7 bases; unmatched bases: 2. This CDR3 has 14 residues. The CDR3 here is CASSLAQGANEQFF. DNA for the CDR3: TGCGCCAGCAGCTTGGCACAGGGGGCTAATGAGCAGTTCTTC. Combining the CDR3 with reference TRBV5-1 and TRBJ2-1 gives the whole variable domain KAGVTQTPRYLIKTRGQQVTLSCSPISGHRSVSWYQQTPGQGLQFLFEYFSETQRNKGNFPGRFSGRQFSNSRSEMNVSTLELGDSALYLCASSLAQGANEQFFGPGTRLTVL.

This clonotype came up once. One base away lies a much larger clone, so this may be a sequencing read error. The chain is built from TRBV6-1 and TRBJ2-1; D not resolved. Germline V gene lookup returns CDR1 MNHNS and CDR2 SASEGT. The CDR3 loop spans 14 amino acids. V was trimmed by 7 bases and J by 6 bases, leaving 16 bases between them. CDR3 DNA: TGTGCCAGCATGGGCACTATACCAAGCAATGAGCAGTTCTTC. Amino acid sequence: CASMGTIPSNEQFF.

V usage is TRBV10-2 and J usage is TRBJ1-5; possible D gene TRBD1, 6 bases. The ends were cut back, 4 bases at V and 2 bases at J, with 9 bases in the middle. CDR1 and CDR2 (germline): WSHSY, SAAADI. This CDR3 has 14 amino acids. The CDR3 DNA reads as TGCGCCAGCAGTGTGAACAGGGGCAATCAGCCCCAGCATTTT. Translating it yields CASSVNRGNQPQHF.

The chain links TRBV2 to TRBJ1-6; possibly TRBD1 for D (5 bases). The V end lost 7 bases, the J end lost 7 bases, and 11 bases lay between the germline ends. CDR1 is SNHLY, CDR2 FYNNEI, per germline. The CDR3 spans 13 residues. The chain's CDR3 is CASKAGPNSPLHF. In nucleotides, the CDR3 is TGTGCCAGCAAAGCAGGGCCGAATTCACCCCTCCACTTT. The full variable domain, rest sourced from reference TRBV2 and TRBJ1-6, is EPEVTQTPSHQVTQMGQEVILRCVPISNHLYFYWYRQILGQKVEFLVSFYNNEISEKSEIFDDQFSVERPDGSNFTLKIRSTKLEDSAMYFCASKAGPNSPLHFGNGTRLTVT.

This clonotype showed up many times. CDR3 nucleotides: TGCGCCAGCAGCTTGACTAGCGCGAGCTCCTACAATGAGCAGTTCTTC. It is translated as CASSLTSASSYNEQFF. The chain has TRBV5-1 and TRBJ2-1; 7 bases align to TRBD2. The germline CDR1 and CDR2 sequences are SGHRS and YFSETQ. Losses at the gene ends were 1 base for V and 0 bases for J; bases not matched to a gene: 4. The CDR3 contains 16 residues.

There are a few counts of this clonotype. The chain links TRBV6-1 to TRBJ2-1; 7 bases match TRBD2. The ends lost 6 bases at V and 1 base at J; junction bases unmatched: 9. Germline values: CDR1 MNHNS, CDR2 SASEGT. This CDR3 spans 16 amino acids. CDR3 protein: CASRGPGSGSYNEQFF. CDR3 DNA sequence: TGTGCCAGCAGAGGCCCGGGTAGCGGGTCCTACAATGAGCAGTTCTTC.

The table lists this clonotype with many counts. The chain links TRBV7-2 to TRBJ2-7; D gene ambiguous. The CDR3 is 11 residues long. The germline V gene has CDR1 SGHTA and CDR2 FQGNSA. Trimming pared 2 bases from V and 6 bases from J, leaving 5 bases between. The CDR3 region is CASSLSTEQYF. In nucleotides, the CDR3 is TGTGCCAGCAGCTTATCGACCGAGCAGTACTTC.

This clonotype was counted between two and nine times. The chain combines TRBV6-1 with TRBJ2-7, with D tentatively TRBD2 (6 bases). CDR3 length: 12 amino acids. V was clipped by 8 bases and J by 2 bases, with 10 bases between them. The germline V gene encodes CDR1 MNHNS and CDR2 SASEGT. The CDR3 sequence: CASRDFAYEQYF. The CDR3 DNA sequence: TGTGCCAGCCGGGACTTCGCCTACGAGCAGTACTTC.

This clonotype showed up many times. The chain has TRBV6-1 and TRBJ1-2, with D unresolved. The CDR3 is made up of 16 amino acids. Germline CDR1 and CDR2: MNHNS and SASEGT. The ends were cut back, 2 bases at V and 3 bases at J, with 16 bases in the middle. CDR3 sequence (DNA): TGTGCCAGCAGTGAACCACAGATCCTCAAATACTATGGCTACACCTTC. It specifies CASSEPQILKYYGYTF.

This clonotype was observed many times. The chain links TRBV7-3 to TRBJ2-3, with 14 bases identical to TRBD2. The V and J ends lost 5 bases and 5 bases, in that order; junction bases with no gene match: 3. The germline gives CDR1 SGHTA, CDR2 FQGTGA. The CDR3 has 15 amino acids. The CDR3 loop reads CASSRLAGGQDTQYF. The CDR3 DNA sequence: TGTGCCAGCAGCCGACTAGCGGGGGGGCAAGATACGCAGTATTTT.

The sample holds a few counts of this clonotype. The CDR3 reads CATRPQGGNEQFF. The CDR3 DNA sequence: TGTGCCACTCGTCCACAGGGCGGCAATGAGCAGTTCTTC. J is TRBJ2-1 and V is TRBV19; weak D call: TRBD1 (6 bases). Trimming removed 10 bases at V and 6 bases at J, with 16 bases between. This CDR3 is built from 13 residues. Looked up from germline, CDR1 is LNHDA and CDR2 is SQIVND (reference sequence). Drawing the rest from reference TRBV19 and TRBJ2-1, the complete variable domain is DGGITQSPKYLFRKEGQNVTLSCEQNLNHDAMYWYRQDPGQGLRLIYYSQIVNDFQKGDIAEGYSVSREKKESFPLTVTSAQKNPTAFYLCATRPQGGNEQFFGPGTRLTVL.

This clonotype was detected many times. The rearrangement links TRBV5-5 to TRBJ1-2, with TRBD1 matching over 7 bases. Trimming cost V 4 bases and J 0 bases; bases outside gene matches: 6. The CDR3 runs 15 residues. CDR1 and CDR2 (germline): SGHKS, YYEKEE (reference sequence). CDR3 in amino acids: CASSPGTVANYGYTF. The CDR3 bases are TGTGCCAGCAGCCCGGGGACAGTAGCTAACTATGGCTACACCTTC.

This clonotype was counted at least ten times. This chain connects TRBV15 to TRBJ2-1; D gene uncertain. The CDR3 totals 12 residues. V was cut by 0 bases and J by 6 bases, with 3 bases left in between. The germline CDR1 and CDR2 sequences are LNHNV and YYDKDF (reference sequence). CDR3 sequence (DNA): TGTGCCACCAGCAGAGACGGCAATGAGCAGTTCTTC. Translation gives CATSRDGNEQFF.

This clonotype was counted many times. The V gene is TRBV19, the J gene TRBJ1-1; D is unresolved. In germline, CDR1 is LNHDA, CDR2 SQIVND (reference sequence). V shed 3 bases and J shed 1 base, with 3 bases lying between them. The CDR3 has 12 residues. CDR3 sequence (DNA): TGTGCCAGTAGTATCTCGAACACTGAAGCTTTCTTT. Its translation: CASSISNTEAFF.